This T cell receptor (beta chain) was identified in a study of immune evolution from preneoplasia to lung adenocarcinoma. Study as a whole: HLA loss of heterozygosity: less than 9% AIS, more than 14% MIA, approximately 35% ADC, none AAH. Regarding the study as a whole: Compared with EGFR-mutant or double wild-type lesions, KRAS-mutant nodules were more clonal.

The repertoire was sequenced with immunoSEQ multiplex PCR; TCRdb's copy has only in-frame clones and lacks some. The sample includes over 5,000 clones, 81% of them seen just once. On this clone itself: The antigen remains undetermined.

The length of the CDR3 is 14 residues. Per the germline V gene, CDR1 is LNHDA and CDR2 is SQIVND (reference sequence). Trimming stripped 2 bases from V and 5 bases from J, with 10 bases between. V is TRBV19 and J is TRBJ1-5; possible D gene TRBD1, 5 bases. This receptor was obtained from a person aged 45-65 years with lung adenocarcinoma. The sample comprised FFPE invasive lung adenocarcinoma tissue. CDR3 in amino acids: CASSIPRDDQPQHF. The CDR3 DNA reads as TGTGCCAGTAGTATACCCAGGGACGATCAGCCCCAGCATTTT.